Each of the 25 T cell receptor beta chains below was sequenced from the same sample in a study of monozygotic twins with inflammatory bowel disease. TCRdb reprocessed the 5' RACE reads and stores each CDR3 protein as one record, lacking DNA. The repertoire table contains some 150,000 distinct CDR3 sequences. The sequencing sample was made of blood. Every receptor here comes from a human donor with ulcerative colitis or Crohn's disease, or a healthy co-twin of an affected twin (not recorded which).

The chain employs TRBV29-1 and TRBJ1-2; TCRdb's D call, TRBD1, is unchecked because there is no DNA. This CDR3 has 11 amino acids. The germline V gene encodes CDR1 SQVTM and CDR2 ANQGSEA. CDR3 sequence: CSVEVGGGYTF.

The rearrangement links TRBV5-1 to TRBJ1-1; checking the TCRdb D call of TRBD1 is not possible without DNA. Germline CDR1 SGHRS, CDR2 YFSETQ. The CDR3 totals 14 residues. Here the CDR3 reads CASSLRRGNTEAFF.

Here the CDR3 reads CASSPIRDTQYF. V usage is TRBV7-6 and J usage is TRBJ2-3. The CDR3 is made up of 12 amino acids. Germline V gives CDR1 SGHVS, CDR2 FNYEAQ.

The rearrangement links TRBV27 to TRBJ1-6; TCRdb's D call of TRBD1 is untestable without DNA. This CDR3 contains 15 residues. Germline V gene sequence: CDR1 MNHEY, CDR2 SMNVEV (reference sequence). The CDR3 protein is CASSLSASSGSPLHF.

The CDR3 is CAWSVNSLNYGYTF. This chain connects TRBV30 to TRBJ1-2. The germline gives CDR1 GTSNPN, CDR2 SVGIG (reference sequence). The CDR3 is 14 amino acids. Supplemented by reference TRBV30 and TRBJ1-2, the full variable domain reads SQTIHQWPATLVQPVGSPLSLECTVEGTSNPNLYWYRQAAGRGLQLLFYSVGIGQISSEVPQNLSASRPQDRQFILSSKKLLLSDSGFYLCAWSVNSLNYGYTFGSGTRLTVV.

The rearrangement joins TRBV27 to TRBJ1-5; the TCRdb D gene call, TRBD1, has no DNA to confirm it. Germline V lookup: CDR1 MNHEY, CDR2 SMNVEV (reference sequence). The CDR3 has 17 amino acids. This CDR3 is CASSPLLDDRGNQPQHF.

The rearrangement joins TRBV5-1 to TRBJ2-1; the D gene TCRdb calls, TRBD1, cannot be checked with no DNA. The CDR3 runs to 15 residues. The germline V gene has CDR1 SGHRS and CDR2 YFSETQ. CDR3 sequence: CASHQGGTPYNEQFF.

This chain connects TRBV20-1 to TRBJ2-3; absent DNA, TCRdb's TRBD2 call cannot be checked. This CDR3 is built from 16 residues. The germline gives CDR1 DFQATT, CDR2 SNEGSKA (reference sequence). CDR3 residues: CSTSGTSGSYTDTQYF.

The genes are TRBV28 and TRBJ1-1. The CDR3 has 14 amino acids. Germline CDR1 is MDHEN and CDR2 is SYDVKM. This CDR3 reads CASSPAGKNTEAFF.

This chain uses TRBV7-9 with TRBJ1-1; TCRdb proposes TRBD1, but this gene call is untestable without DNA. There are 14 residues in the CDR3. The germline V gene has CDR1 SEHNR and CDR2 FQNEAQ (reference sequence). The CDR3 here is CASTLQGATPEAFF.

CDR3 in amino acids: CASSHYTGTGLFYGYTF. V and J are TRBV12-3 or TRBV12-4 and TRBJ1-2; TCRdb indicates TRBD1, and absent DNA this call remains unverified. The CDR3 loop spans 17 amino acids.

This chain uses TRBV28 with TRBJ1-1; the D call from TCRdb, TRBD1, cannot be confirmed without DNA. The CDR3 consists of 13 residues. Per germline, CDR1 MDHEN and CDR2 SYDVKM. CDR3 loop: CASSLSGLTEAFF.

The CDR3 reads CASSEGNEQFF. The J gene is TRBJ2-1, the V gene TRBV7-6; TCRdb proposes TRBD1, but this gene call is untestable without DNA. Germline values: CDR1 SGHVS, CDR2 FNYEAQ. This CDR3 has 11 amino acids. Combining the CDR3 with reference TRBV7-6 and TRBJ2-1 gives the whole variable domain GAGVSQSPRYKVTKRGQDVALRCDPISGHVSLYWYRQALGQGPEFLTYFNYEAQQDKSGLPNDRFSAERPEGSISTLTIQRTEQRDSAMYRCASSEGNEQFFGPGTRLTVL.

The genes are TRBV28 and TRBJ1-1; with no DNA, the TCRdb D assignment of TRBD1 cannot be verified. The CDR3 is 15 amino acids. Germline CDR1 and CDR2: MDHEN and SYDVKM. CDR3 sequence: CASSRGTGNIAEAFF.

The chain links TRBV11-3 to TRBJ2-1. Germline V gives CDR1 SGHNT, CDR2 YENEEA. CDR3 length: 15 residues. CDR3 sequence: CASSSSGSSYDEQFF.

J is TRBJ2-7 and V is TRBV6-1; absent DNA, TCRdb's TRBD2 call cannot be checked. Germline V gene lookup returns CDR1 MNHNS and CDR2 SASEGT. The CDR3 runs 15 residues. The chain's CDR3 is CASRTGLAPSYEQYF.

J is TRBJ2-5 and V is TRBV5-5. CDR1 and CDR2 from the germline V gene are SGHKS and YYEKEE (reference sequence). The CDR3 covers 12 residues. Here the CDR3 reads CASQKSQETQYF.

The CDR3 sequence is CASSLESSAFSYEQYF. The rearrangement joins TRBV5-1 to TRBJ2-7; without DNA, the TCRdb call of TRBD1 cannot be checked. This CDR3 is built from 16 residues. CDR1 and CDR2 from the germline V gene are SGHRS and YFSETQ.

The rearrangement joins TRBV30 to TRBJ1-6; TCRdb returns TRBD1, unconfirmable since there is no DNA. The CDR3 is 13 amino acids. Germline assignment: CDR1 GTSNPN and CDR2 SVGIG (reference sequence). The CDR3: CAWKGTGDSPLHF.

CDR3 region: CSGDTGTDQETQYF. The chain couples TRBV29-1 to TRBJ2-5; the D gene TCRdb calls, TRBD1, cannot be checked with no DNA. The CDR3 totals 14 residues. Germline CDR1 reads SQVTM; CDR2 reads ANQGSEA. Based on the CDR3 plus reference TRBV29-1 and TRBJ2-5, the full variable domain is SAVISQKPSRDICQRGTSLTIQCQVDSQVTMMFWYRQQPGQSLTLIATANQGSEATYESGFVIDKFPISRPNLTFSTLTVSNMSPEDSSIYLCSGDTGTDQETQYFGPGTRLLVL.

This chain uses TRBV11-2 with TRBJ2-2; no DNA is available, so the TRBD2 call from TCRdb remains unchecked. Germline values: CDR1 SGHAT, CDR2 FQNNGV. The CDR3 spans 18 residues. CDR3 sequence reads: CASSPRGRGAGGTGELFF.

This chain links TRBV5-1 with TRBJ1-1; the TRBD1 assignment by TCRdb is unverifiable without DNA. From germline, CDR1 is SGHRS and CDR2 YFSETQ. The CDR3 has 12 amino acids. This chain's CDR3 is CASSFTTGHTFF.

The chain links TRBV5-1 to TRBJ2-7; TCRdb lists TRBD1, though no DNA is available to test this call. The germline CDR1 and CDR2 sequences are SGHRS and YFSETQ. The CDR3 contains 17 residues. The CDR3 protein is CASTRGGGRPMVDEQYF.

The CDR3: CASSLGLAGATEQYF. The chain couples TRBV5-1 to TRBJ2-7; the TCRdb D gene call, TRBD2, has no DNA to confirm it. This CDR3 is built from 15 residues. The germline V gene has CDR1 SGHRS and CDR2 YFSETQ.

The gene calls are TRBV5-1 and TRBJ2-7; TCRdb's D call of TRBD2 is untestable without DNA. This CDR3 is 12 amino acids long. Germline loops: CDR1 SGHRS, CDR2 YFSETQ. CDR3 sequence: CASSSGTYEQYF.